A single sample is the source of the 14 T cell receptor beta chains below, sequenced in a study of blood T cell repertoires in COVID-19. Profiling relied on immunoSEQ multiplex PCR, and the TCRdb table lists in-frame clones only, not all of them. The sample contains tens of thousands of clones, 70% to 80% of which appear only once. Sequencing used peripheral blood. These receptors were taken from a human donor in a cohort sampled during active COVID-19.

V and J are TRBV11-1 and TRBJ2-1, with TRBD1 identical over 11 bases. Per the germline V gene, CDR1 is SGHAT and CDR2 is FQDESV (reference sequence). CDR3 size: 15 residues. V was clipped by 5 bases and J by 4 bases; unmatched bases: 4. The CDR3 here is CASSTGQGAYNEQFF. The CDR3 DNA reads as TGTGCCAGCAGCACCGGACAGGGGGCATACAATGAGCAGTTCTTC.

The chain employs TRBV28 and TRBJ1-2; 7 bases map to TRBD1. The CDR3 has 13 amino acids. The junction had 1 base not matched to a gene; V was cut back by 4 bases and J by 2 bases. Germline CDR1 and CDR2: MDHEN and SYDVKM. As DNA, the CDR3 is TGTGCCAGCAGTTCCAGGGGGAACTATGGCTACACCTTC. It is translated as CASSSRGNYGYTF.

The V gene is TRBV6-2 or TRBV6-3, the J gene TRBJ1-2; possible D gene TRBD1, 6 bases. The V end was cut by 4 bases, the J end by 4 bases, with 16 bases between. This CDR3 is 15 amino acids long. Germline V gene data show CDR1 as MNHEY and CDR2 as SVGEGT. The CDR3 is CASSSRDRPIYGYTF. As DNA, the CDR3 is TGTGCCAGCAGTTCCCGTGACAGGCCCATCTATGGCTACACCTTC.

This clone showed up just once. The J gene is TRBJ2-2, the V gene TRBV4-2; 12 bases map to TRBD1. V lost 2 bases to trimming and J lost 4 bases; unmatched junction nucleotides: 8. This CDR3 is 18 amino acids long. Germline CDR1 reads LGHNA; CDR2 reads YNFKEQ. CDR3 sequence (DNA): TGTGCCAGCAGCCAATTAATGGGACAGGGGGCGGTCACCGGGGAGCTGTTTTTT. Translated, it gives CASSQLMGQGAVTGELFF.

The V call is TRBV2, the J call TRBJ1-1; no definite D call. This CDR3 has 14 residues. V shed 7 bases and J shed 3 bases, with 15 bases lying between them. The V gene's germline CDR1 is SNHLY and CDR2 FYNNEI. CDR3 region: CASTTPGMDTEAFF. CDR3 sequence (DNA): TGTGCCAGCACCACTCCGGGTATGGACACTGAAGCTTTCTTT.

The rearrangement uses TRBV18 and TRBJ1-5; no firm D call. V lost 3 bases and J lost 7, with 10 bases in between. The CDR3 runs to 13 residues. The V gene's germline CDR1 is KGHSH and CDR2 LQKENI. Written as DNA, the CDR3 is TGTGCCAGCTCACCTGAACGACTCCAGCCCCAGCATTTT. This codes for CASSPERLQPQHF.

This clone showed up just once. The chain carries TRBV19 and TRBJ2-3; 9 bases map to TRBD1. V lost 5 bases and J lost 4; bases outside the gene matches: 10. Germline CDR1 is LNHDA and CDR2 is SQIVND (reference sequence). The CDR3 has 16 residues. This chain's CDR3 is CASSQPGQGPADTQYF. In DNA, the CDR3 is TGTGCCAGTAGTCAACCGGGACAGGGTCCCGCAGATACGCAGTATTTT.

This clone came up a few times. This chain connects TRBV2 to TRBJ2-1; 8 bases agree with TRBD2. The CDR3 totals 14 residues. V lost 8 bases and J lost 0; bases outside the gene matches: 3. Germline values: CDR1 SNHLY, CDR2 FYNNEI. The CDR3 sequence is CASCGRPSYNEQFF. The CDR3, as DNA: TGTGCCAGCTGCGGGAGGCCCTCCTACAATGAGCAGTTCTTC.

The rearrangement joins TRBV7-2 to TRBJ2-1, with 9 bases fitting TRBD2. This CDR3 has 17 residues. Trimming cost V 2 bases and J 1 base; bases outside gene matches: 6. Looked up from germline, CDR1 is SGHTA and CDR2 is FQGNSA. The CDR3 region is CASSLWAGGRSYNEQFF. The CDR3 DNA reads TGTGCCAGCAGCTTATGGGCGGGGGGGCGATCCTACAATGAGCAGTTCTTC.

The CDR3 loop reads CASRRLMGGGRGEQFF. For the CDR3, the DNA is TGTGCCAGCAGGCGATTGATGGGGGGGGGCCGAGGTGAGCAGTTCTTC. This sequence joins TRBV28 and TRBJ2-1, with D possibly being TRBD2 (7 bases). Trimming stripped 6 bases from V and 9 bases from J, with 24 bases between. The V gene's germline CDR1 is MDHEN and CDR2 SYDVKM. The CDR3 has 16 amino acids.

The chain is built from TRBV3-1 (or the pseudogene TRBV3-2) and TRBJ2-3; perhaps TRBD2 as D (5 bases). The CDR3 covers 17 residues. Germline V gene lookup returns CDR1 LGHDT and CDR2 YNNKEL (reference sequence). Trimming stripped 0 bases from V and 6 bases from J, with 19 bases between. CDR3 DNA: TGTGCCAGCAGCCAAGAGGTCGCGGAGGCTCGGATTGATACGCAGTATTTT. Residues: CASSQEVAEARIDTQYF.

The chain combines TRBV2 with TRBJ2-1, with 11 bases aligning to TRBD2. The CDR3 runs to 15 residues. Germline V gene lookup returns CDR1 SNHLY and CDR2 FYNNEI. Trimming took 6 bases from V and 7 from J; bases not matched to a gene: 8. The CDR3, as DNA: TGTGCCAGCAGGTTACTAGCGGGGGCCACGAATGAGCAGTTCTTC. It specifies CASRLLAGATNEQFF.

The chain carries TRBV6-5 and TRBJ2-3; D might be TRBD1 (5 bases). In germline, CDR1 is MNHEY, CDR2 SVGAGI. The CDR3 runs to 15 residues. V shed 7 bases and J shed 6 bases, with 20 bases lying between them. Written as DNA, the CDR3 is TGTGCCAGCAAAGGGGCGCGGCGGTCCGGGGATACGCAGTATTTT. Translated, it gives CASKGARRSGDTQYF.

The V call is TRBV25-1, the J call TRBJ1-6; possible D gene TRBD1, 6 bases. The V gene lost 4 bases and the J gene lost 10 bases, with 17 bases spanning the gap. The CDR3 sequence is 15 residues long. Germline assignment: CDR1 MGHDK and CDR2 SYGVNS. The CDR3 here is CASSAPSVGASPLHF. The CDR3 coding sequence is TGTGCCAGCAGTGCCCCCTCCGTGGGGGCCTCACCCCTCCACTTT. The variable domain in full, completed from reference TRBV25-1 and TRBJ1-6, reads EADIYQTPRYLVIGTGKKITLECSQTMGHDKMYWYQQDPGMELHLIHYSYGVNSTEKGDLSSESTVSRIRTEHFPLTLESARPSHTSQYLCASSAPSVGASPLHFGNGTRLTVT.